The clone carrying this T cell receptor (beta chain) was counted at least ten times. The data belong to a study of human T cells and chemical hapten exposure. Study-wide background: 2% DPC was applied to around 2 cm by around 2 cm of upper inner arm skin for sensitization. Patches with 0.01% DPC went on the upper back, and the tests were read at 6 days.

One entry per CDR3 protein, called by TCRdb with MiXCR from the RACE reads. The data hold under 65,000 distinct CDR3 sequences, with roughly 8.8% observed a single time. Time point described: pre-sensitization, week 0. Treatment here: therapeutic diphenylcyclopropenone sensitization with weekly scalp DPC. The CDR3 covers 15 residues. Per germline, CDR1 SGHAT and CDR2 FQNNGV. V dropped 4 bases and J dropped 3 bases, with 16 bases sitting between them. This TCR was recovered from a woman in her forties with alopecia areata. Some clones in this sample may be carry-over from other donors' samples. V and J are TRBV11-2 and TRBJ2-7; TRBD2 might be the D (7 bases). Sequencing used whole blood, obtained in connection with sensitization to the hapten diphenylcyclopropenone (DPC). The CDR3 DNA is TGTGCCAGCAGCTCCATTCGGGGGGCCCTCTACGAGCAGTACTTC. The encoded protein is CASSSIRGALYEQYF.